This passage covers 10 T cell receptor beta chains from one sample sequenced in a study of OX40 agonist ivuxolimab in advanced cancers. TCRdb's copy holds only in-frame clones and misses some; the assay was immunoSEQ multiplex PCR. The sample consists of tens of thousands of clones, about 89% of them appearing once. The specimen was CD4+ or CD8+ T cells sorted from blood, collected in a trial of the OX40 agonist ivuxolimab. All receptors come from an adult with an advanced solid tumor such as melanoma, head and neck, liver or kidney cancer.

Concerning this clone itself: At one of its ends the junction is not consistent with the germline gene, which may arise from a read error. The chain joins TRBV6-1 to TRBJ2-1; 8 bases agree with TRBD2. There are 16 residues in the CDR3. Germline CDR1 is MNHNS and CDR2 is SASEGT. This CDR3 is CASREGSGSGWNEQFF. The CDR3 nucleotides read TGTGCCAGCAGAGAAGGGAGCGGGAGCGGGTGGAATGAGCAGTTCTTC.

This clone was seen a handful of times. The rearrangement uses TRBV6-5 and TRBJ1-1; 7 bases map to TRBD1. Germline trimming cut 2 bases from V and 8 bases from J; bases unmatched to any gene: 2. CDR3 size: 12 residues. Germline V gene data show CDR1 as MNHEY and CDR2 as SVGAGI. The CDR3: CASSYPGQEAFF. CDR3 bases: TGTGCCAGCAGTTACCCGGGACAGGAAGCTTTCTTT.

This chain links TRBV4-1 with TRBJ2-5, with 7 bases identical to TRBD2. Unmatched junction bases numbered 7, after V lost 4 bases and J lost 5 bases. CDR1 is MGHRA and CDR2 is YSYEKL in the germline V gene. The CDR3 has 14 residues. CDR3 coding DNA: TGCGCCAGCAGCCCTTGGACTAGAGTGGAGACCCAGTACTTC. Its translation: CASSPWTRVETQYF.

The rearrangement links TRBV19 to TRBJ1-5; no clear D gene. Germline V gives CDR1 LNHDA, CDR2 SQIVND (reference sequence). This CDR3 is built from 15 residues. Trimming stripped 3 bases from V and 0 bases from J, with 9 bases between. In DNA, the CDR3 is TGTGCCAGTAGTATTATACCGAATAGCAATCAGCCCCAGCATTTT. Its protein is CASSIIPNSNQPQHF.

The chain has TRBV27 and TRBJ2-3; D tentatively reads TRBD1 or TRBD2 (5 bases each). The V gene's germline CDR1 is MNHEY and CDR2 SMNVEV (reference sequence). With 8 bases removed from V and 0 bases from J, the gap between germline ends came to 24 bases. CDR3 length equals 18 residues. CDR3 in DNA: TGTGCCAGCGGGGGATTTGGTAGCGAACTAACTAGCACAGATACGCAGTATTTT. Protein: CASGGFGSELTSTDTQYF.

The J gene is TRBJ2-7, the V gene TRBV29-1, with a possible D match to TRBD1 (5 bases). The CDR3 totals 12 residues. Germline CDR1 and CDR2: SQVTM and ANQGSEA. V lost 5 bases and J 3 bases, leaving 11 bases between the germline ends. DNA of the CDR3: TGCAGCGTTCTGGTGGGGCTCTACGAGCAGTACTTC. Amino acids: CSVLVGLYEQYF.

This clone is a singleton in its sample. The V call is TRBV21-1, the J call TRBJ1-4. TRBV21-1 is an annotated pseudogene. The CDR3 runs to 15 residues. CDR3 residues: CASSKRVKGREKLFF. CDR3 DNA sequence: TGTGCCAGCAGCAAGAGGGTAAAGGGCCGTGAAAAACTGTTTTTT.

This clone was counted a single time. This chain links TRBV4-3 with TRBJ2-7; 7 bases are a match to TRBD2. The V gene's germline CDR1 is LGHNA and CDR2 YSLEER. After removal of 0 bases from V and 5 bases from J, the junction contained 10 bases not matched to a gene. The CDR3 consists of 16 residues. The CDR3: CASSQDSGLVWNEQYF. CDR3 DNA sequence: TGCGCCAGCAGCCAAGACAGCGGACTAGTATGGAACGAGCAGTACTTC.

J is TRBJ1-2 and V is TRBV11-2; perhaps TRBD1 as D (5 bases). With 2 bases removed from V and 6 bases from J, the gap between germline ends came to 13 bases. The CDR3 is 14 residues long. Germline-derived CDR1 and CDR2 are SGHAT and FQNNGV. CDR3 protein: CASSLSTRDDGYTF. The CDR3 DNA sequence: TGTGCCAGCAGCTTATCTACCAGGGATGATGGCTACACCTTC.

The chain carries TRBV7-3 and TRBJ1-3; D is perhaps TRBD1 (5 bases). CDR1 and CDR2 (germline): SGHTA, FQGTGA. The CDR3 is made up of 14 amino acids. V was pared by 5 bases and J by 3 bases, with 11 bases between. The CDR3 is CASSGGTGGNTIYF. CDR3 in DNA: TGTGCCAGCAGCGGTGGGACCGGTGGAAACACCATATATTTT.